This entry concerns a single TCR beta chain. There is no known antigen for this receptor. No base quality values were provided; no much bigger clone lies one nucleotide off. This entry is derived from a study of Tregs in tolerant kidney transplant recipients (dated by TCRdb to 2018 to 2020). With respect to the entire study: Transplants used related donors with nonmyeloablative bone marrow transplantation; mixed chimerism was transient in the human trials. TCRbeta sequencing was used in the study to identify donor-specific regulatory T cells before combined kidney and bone marrow transplantation, and the identified cells were then tracked after transplant.

The sample's time point label is to be understood as: blood sample drawn before combined kidney and bone marrow transplant. Thawed PBMCs were FACS-sorted into unstimulated Tregs (CD4+CD25+CD127-), CD4+ non-Tregs (CD4+CD25-), CD4 cells and CD8 cells. Several combined kidney and bone marrow transplant recipients from the ITN036ST trial were included as patients, and samples were available only from these trial subjects. Healthy control blood was processed by Ficoll density gradient to PBMCs and cryopreserved; patient PBMCs were collected before and after transplant. For TCRbeta CDR3 sequencing, genomic DNA was extracted from sorted cells using the QIAGEN DNeasy Blood and Tissue Kit. High-throughput TCRbeta CDR3 sequencing, which included PCR amplification with bias correction and internal controls, was done commercially through immunoSEQ. As for the original processing: Unique productive TCRbeta sequences were defined by CDR3 nucleotide sequence where primers matched, otherwise by CDR3 amino acid sequence with Vbeta and Jbeta genes. To correct sorting error, sequences shared between sorted populations at a frequency ratio of 2:1 or less were removed; the rest were assigned to the higher population. Sequences were defined as donor-reactive when expanded at least 5-fold in CFSE-low cells versus unstimulated cells and present at a frequency of at least 0.01% in CFSE-low cells. Jensen-Shannon divergence calculated on the top 100 TCRbeta sequences ranked by frequency was used to measure repertoire divergence. For samples with multiple sequencing runs, sorting error was corrected in each run separately before the runs were combined. Held by TCRdb, this immuneACCESS table contains in-frame sequences only and omits some clones. Under half of the omission traces to an unresolved V gene where checked; the cause of the rest is unknown. Clone size and V and J calls were adopted from that table, with D and trimming inferred from the DNA. This sample is represented by 60,000 to 95,000 clones; nearly 98% of them were singletons. The ten largest clones take up roughly 0.59% of the sample.

After removal of 7 bases from V and 4 bases from J, the junction retains 10 bases not matched to a gene. Taken from cysteine to phenylalanine, the CDR3 has 15 residues. Only CDR3 DNA is held: 45 bases, read in frame from base 1. CDR1 and CDR2 are drawn from the germline V gene (reference sequence): LNHDA, SQIVND. The full study reports these points: PCR primers changed over time for some patients, so nucleotide-level comparison across those patients' samples was not possible. Biological reproducibility was not directly assessed, although technical replication error appeared to be minimal. Expanding Tregs with activated donor B cells appeared to identify the most biologically relevant and donor-specific TCRbeta repertoire. The study was limited by small patient numbers, and the findings need validation in larger populations and under other immunosuppression protocols. In tolerant patients, donor-specific Tregs expanded more than Tregs overall, which suggests antigen-driven rather than nonspecific expansion.

This chain joins TRBV19 to TRBJ1-2, with 9 central nucleotides matching TRBD1. The sequence derives from a human donor who received a combined kidney and bone marrow transplant. Source: CD4+ T cells from blood, taken before the transplant. CDR3 sequence: CASTTGQGQAYGYTF. Read as DNA, the sequence is TGTGCCAGTACTACGGGACAGGGTCAGGCCTATGGCTACACCTTC.